This is a list of T cell receptor beta chains from one sample in a study of blood T cells in healthy people across ages. TCRdb called the 5' RACE reads again in MiXCR, with one record for every CDR3 protein. Among about 680,000 distinct CDR3 sequences listed, around 48% were seen once. Sequencing used blood. Receptor source: a woman aged 60 to 75 in good health. Both conserved end residues are part of each CDR3. A D gene is named only where the DNA matches it firmly. Clone size is shown for a subset of rows, as once, few, many or a class of expanded clone.

V gene: TRBV6-6; D gene: -; J gene: TRBJ2-5; clone size: few; CDR3 DNA: TGTGCCAGCAGTTACGGGGGGAAGGGTATGGAGACCCAGTACTTC; CDR3 protein: CASSYGGKGMETQYF
V gene: TRBV11-3; D gene: TRBD2; J gene: TRBJ2-1; clone size: -; CDR3 DNA: TGTGCCAGCAGCTTAGACGGGACTACAAACAATGAGCAGTTCTTC; CDR3 protein: CASSLDGTTNNEQFF
V gene: TRBV29-1; D gene: TRBD2; J gene: TRBJ2-1; clone size: few; CDR3 DNA: TGCAGCGTTTTTAGCGGGAGGGTCAATGAGCAGTTCTTC; CDR3 protein: CSVFSGRVNEQFF
V gene: TRBV10-3; D gene: -; J gene: TRBJ2-7; clone size: -; CDR3 DNA: TGTGCCATCAGTGAGGTCTACGAGCAGTACTTC; CDR3 protein: CAISEVYEQYF
V gene: TRBV4-2; D gene: TRBD2; J gene: TRBJ2-1; clone size: few; CDR3 DNA: TGTGCCAGCAGCCAATGGACTAGCGGGAACTACAATGAGCAGTTCTTC; CDR3 protein: CASSQWTSGNYNEQFF
V gene: TRBV28; D gene: TRBD1; J gene: TRBJ1-6; clone size: -; CDR3 DNA: TGTGCCAGCTCCTTGTCAGGGGGTTCCAATTCACCCCTCCACTTT; CDR3 protein: CASSLSGGSNSPLHF
V gene: TRBV20-1; D gene: TRBD2; J gene: TRBJ2-1; clone size: -; CDR3 DNA: TGCAGTGCTTCTCAACCCACTAGCGGCCCCTACAATGGGCAGTTCTTC; CDR3 protein: CSASQPTSGPYNGQFF
V gene: TRBV25-1; D gene: TRBD2; J gene: TRBJ2-1; clone size: -; CDR3 DNA: TGTGCCAGCAGTCTAGCGGGAGCCTGGAATGAGCAGTTCTTC; CDR3 protein: CASSLAGAWNEQFF
V gene: TRBV3-1; D gene: TRBD1; J gene: TRBJ1-2; clone size: -; CDR3 DNA: TGTGCCAGCAGCTACCGGGACAGTCTGAGATATGGCTACACCTTC; CDR3 protein: CASSYRDSLRYGYTF
V gene: TRBV29-1; D gene: -; J gene: TRBJ2-7; clone size: few; CDR3 DNA: TGCAGCGTCGTCACCAGACAGGTCCACGAGCAGTACTTC; CDR3 protein: CSVVTRQVHEQYF
V gene: TRBV6-2/TRBV6-3; D gene: -; J gene: TRBJ2-7; clone size: once; CDR3 DNA: TGTGCCAGCAACCGAGGAGAATTGTACGAGCAGTACTTC; CDR3 protein: CASNRGELYEQYF
V gene: TRBV7-2; D gene: -; J gene: TRBJ2-1; clone size: few; CDR3 DNA: TGTGCCAGCAGCTCCATATGGGGGGAGGTGAAGTTCTTC; CDR3 protein: CASSSIWGEVKFF
V gene: TRBV7-8; D gene: -; J gene: TRBJ2-5; clone size: -; CDR3 DNA: TGTGCCAGCAGCTTCCGAGTCTCAGGGGAGACCCAGTACTTC; CDR3 protein: CASSFRVSGETQYF
V gene: TRBV7-2; D gene: -; J gene: TRBJ2-5; clone size: -; CDR3 DNA: TGTGCCAGCAGCCCCCGGGCCAGCAGAGGGGAGCAGTACTTC; CDR3 protein: CASSPRASRGEQYF
V gene: TRBV5-4; D gene: -; J gene: TRBJ2-1; clone size: -; CDR3 DNA: TGTGCCAGCAGCTGGGAGGACAATTACAATGAGCAGTTCTTC; CDR3 protein: CASSWEDNYNEQFF
V gene: TRBV20-1; D gene: TRBD2; J gene: TRBJ2-3; clone size: -; CDR3 DNA: TGCAGTGCTCATCGTCCAGCGGGAGGGCCAAGAGATACGCAGTATTTT; CDR3 protein: CSAHRPAGGPRDTQYF
V gene: TRBV7-9; D gene: -; J gene: TRBJ2-7; clone size: few; CDR3 DNA: TGTGCCAGCAGCCCGTCACAGGGACTCCAGACCTACGAGCAGTACTTC; CDR3 protein: CASSPSQGLQTYEQYF
V gene: TRBV9; D gene: -; J gene: TRBJ1-3; clone size: -; CDR3 DNA: TGTGCCAGCAGCGTATCAACCTCCGGGACCCCGGGAAACACCATATATTTT; CDR3 protein: CASSVSTSGTPGNTIYF
V gene: TRBV20-1; D gene: -; J gene: TRBJ2-7; clone size: -; CDR3 DNA: TGCAGTGCAATGGGGGGGGCTGATTACGAGCAGTACTTC; CDR3 protein: CSAMGGADYEQYF
V gene: TRBV7-6; D gene: -; J gene: TRBJ1-2; clone size: -; CDR3 DNA: TGTGCCAGCAGCTTAATCGAAGGGGGAGGATCTGGCTACACCTTC; CDR3 protein: CASSLIEGGGSGYTF
V gene: TRBV20-1; D gene: -; J gene: TRBJ2-3; clone size: many; CDR3 DNA: TGCAGTGCTAGAGATCCTAGCACAGATACGCAGTATTTT; CDR3 protein: CSARDPSTDTQYF
V gene: TRBV10-3; D gene: -; J gene: TRBJ2-6; clone size: few; CDR3 DNA: TGTGCCGTCCACGCTGGGGCCAACGTCCTGACTTTC; CDR3 protein: CAVHAGANVLTF
V gene: TRBV3-1; D gene: -; J gene: TRBJ2-3; clone size: -; CDR3 DNA: TGTGCCAGCAGCCCGCTTATGGGACACACAGATACGCAGTATTTT; CDR3 protein: CASSPLMGHTDTQYF
V gene: TRBV5-1; D gene: -; J gene: TRBJ2-1; clone size: -; CDR3 DNA: TGCGCCAGCAGTGCCCGTGAGGGCCTTGGGCAGTTCTTC; CDR3 protein: CASSAREGLGQFF
V gene: TRBV20-1; D gene: TRBD1; J gene: TRBJ2-5; clone size: few; CDR3 DNA: TGCAGTGCTAGACAGGGACAGTTCGTAGAGACCCAGTACTTC; CDR3 protein: CSARQGQFVETQYF
V gene: TRBV24-1; D gene: -; J gene: TRBJ2-1; clone size: -; CDR3 DNA: TGTGCCACCAGTGAACTCACCTACAATGAGCAGTTCTTC; CDR3 protein: CATSELTYNEQFF
V gene: TRBV20-1; D gene: TRBD1; J gene: TRBJ2-7; clone size: -; CDR3 DNA: TGCAGTGCTAGGCAGGGGGTAAGGTACGAGCAGTACTTC; CDR3 protein: CSARQGVRYEQYF
V gene: TRBV6-6; D gene: -; J gene: TRBJ1-1; clone size: -; CDR3 DNA: TGTGCCAGCGGGACTAATTCCGACACTGAAGCTTTCTTT; CDR3 protein: CASGTNSDTEAFF
V gene: TRBV9; D gene: -; J gene: TRBJ2-7; clone size: few; CDR3 DNA: TGTGCCAGCAGCGTAGAAACAGGCTACATCCACGAGCAGTACTTC; CDR3 protein: CASSVETGYIHEQYF
V gene: TRBV28; D gene: TRBD2; J gene: TRBJ2-3; clone size: -; CDR3 DNA: TGTGCCAGCAGGACTAGCGGGAGCTGGACAGATACGCAGTATTTT; CDR3 protein: CASRTSGSWTDTQYF
V gene: TRBV6-2/TRBV6-3; D gene: -; J gene: TRBJ1-6; clone size: -; CDR3 DNA: TGTGCCAGCAGCCCACCGGCCGGCGGTTATTCACCCCTCCACTTT; CDR3 protein: CASSPPAGGYSPLHF
V gene: TRBV28; D gene: TRBD2; J gene: TRBJ2-7; clone size: few; CDR3 DNA: TGTGCCAGCAGTTTACCGGGACTAGCGGGAGACGAGCAGTACTTC; CDR3 protein: CASSLPGLAGDEQYF
V gene: TRBV11-1; D gene: -; J gene: TRBJ2-7; clone size: once; CDR3 DNA: TGTACCAGCAGCTTGCCCCGAGAAGGTCGGTACCCCTCCTACGAGCAGTACTTC; CDR3 protein: CTSSLPREGRYPSYEQYF
V gene: TRBV12-5; D gene: TRBD2; J gene: TRBJ2-5; clone size: -; CDR3 DNA: TGTGCTAGTGGTTTCGGAGCGGGAGTGGATGGGGTGCAGTACTTC; CDR3 protein: CASGFGAGVDGVQYF
V gene: TRBV2; D gene: TRBD1; J gene: TRBJ1-6; clone size: few; CDR3 DNA: TGTGCCAGCAGTGGGGACAGTAAGGGAAATTCACCCCTCCACTTT; CDR3 protein: CASSGDSKGNSPLHF
V gene: TRBV20-1; D gene: -; J gene: TRBJ1-2; clone size: -; CDR3 DNA: TGCAGTGCTAGAGATAGCAACAGAGCCTATGGCTACACCTTC; CDR3 protein: CSARDSNRAYGYTF
V gene: TRBV7-9; D gene: -; J gene: TRBJ1-4; clone size: few; CDR3 DNA: TGTGCCAGCAGCTTAACGGCAACTAATGAAAAACTGTTTTTT; CDR3 protein: CASSLTATNEKLFF
V gene: TRBV10-2; D gene: -; J gene: TRBJ2-7; clone size: -; CDR3 DNA: TGCGCCAGCAGTGAGAGAATCGGTGGATCCTACGAGCAGTACTTC; CDR3 protein: CASSERIGGSYEQYF
V gene: TRBV7-2; D gene: TRBD1; J gene: TRBJ2-7; clone size: -; CDR3 DNA: TGTGCCAGCAGCTTCTTCGGACAGGGCTTCGAGCAGTACTTC; CDR3 protein: CASSFFGQGFEQYF
V gene: TRBV7-2; D gene: -; J gene: TRBJ2-2; clone size: -; CDR3 DNA: TGTGCCAGCAGACGCCTCACTAGCGGGGAGCTGTTTTTT; CDR3 protein: CASRRLTSGELFF
V gene: TRBV4-3; D gene: TRBD1; J gene: TRBJ2-5; clone size: few; CDR3 DNA: TGCGCCAGCAGCCAAGATCCCGGGACAGGGTCTAAAGAGACCCAGTACTTC; CDR3 protein: CASSQDPGTGSKETQYF
V gene: TRBV20-1; D gene: TRBD2; J gene: TRBJ2-1; clone size: -; CDR3 DNA: TGCAGTGCTAGAGCGCTAGCGGCGAGCTCCTACAATGAGCAGTTCTTC; CDR3 protein: CSARALAASSYNEQFF
V gene: TRBV7-3; D gene: -; J gene: TRBJ2-1; clone size: few; CDR3 DNA: TGTGCCAGCAGCTTAGACGGCCGCCGAGAGGATGAGCAGTTCTTC; CDR3 protein: CASSLDGRREDEQFF
V gene: TRBV5-1; D gene: TRBD1; J gene: TRBJ2-3; clone size: -; CDR3 DNA: TGCGCCAGCAGCATACAGGGGCTTCGCACAGATACGCAGTATTTT; CDR3 protein: CASSIQGLRTDTQYF
V gene: TRBV4-3; D gene: -; J gene: TRBJ2-1; clone size: -; CDR3 DNA: TGCGCCAGCAGCCAAGACGCCCAGCGGCAGGGCAATGAGCAGTTCTTC; CDR3 protein: CASSQDAQRQGNEQFF
V gene: TRBV7-2; D gene: -; J gene: TRBJ1-2; clone size: -; CDR3 DNA: TGTGCCAGCAGCTTAAATGAGCAATCCGCGCGTGGCTACACCTTC; CDR3 protein: CASSLNEQSARGYTF
V gene: TRBV7-2; D gene: TRBD2; J gene: TRBJ2-1; clone size: -; CDR3 DNA: TGTGCCAGCAGCATAGCGGGTAACTCCTACAATGAGCAGTTCTTC; CDR3 protein: CASSIAGNSYNEQFF
V gene: TRBV28; D gene: -; J gene: TRBJ2-7; clone size: -; CDR3 DNA: TGTGCCAGCAGACAGGGAATAACCTACGAGCAGTACTTC; CDR3 protein: CASRQGITYEQYF
V gene: TRBV4-3; D gene: TRBD1; J gene: TRBJ1-2; clone size: -; CDR3 DNA: TGCGCCAGCAGCCATCGGACAGGGGCCGGAGGCTACACCTTC; CDR3 protein: CASSHRTGAGGYTF
V gene: TRBV20-1; D gene: -; J gene: TRBJ2-3; clone size: few; CDR3 DNA: TGCAGTGCTAGTCCCGCAGATACGCAGTATTTT; CDR3 protein: CSASPADTQYF